The 25 T cell receptor beta chains in this list originate from one sample, sequenced in a study of blood T cell repertoires in COVID-19. Assay: immunoSEQ multiplex PCR; the TCRdb copy retains only in-frame clones and omits some. The repertoire has 200,000 to 250,000 clones, about 80% of them found once; the top ten carry roughly 5%. The sample taken for sequencing was PBMCs or T cells enriched from blood (not recorded which). The receptors were gathered from a woman in her forties or fifties who had been exposed to COVID-19.

The chain uses TRBV6-4 and TRBJ2-5; D perhaps matches TRBD1 (8 bases). The V gene's germline CDR1 is MRHNA and CDR2 SNTAGT. Trimming cost V 0 bases and J 5 bases, with 16 bases left between them. The CDR3 covers 16 residues. Written as DNA, the CDR3 is TGTGCCAGCAGTGACTCCCCGACAGGGGAGGGGGAGACCCAGTACTTC. It yields the protein CASSDSPTGEGETQYF.

The chain uses TRBV7-9 and TRBJ2-4, with unresolved D. CDR3 size: 13 residues. Looked up from germline, CDR1 is SEHNR and CDR2 is FQNEAQ (reference sequence). Trimming removed 5 bases from V and 7 bases from J, with 12 bases in between. Here the CDR3 DNA reads TGTGCCAGCAGCGAGAGACAATGGAACATTCAGTACTTC. It encodes CASSERQWNIQYF. Filled out from reference TRBV7-9 and TRBJ2-4, the complete variable domain reads DTGVSQNPRHKITKRGQNVTFRCDPISEHNRLYWYRQTLGQGPEFLTYFQNEAQLEKSRLLSDRFSAERPKGSFSTLEIQRTEQGDSAMYLCASSERQWNIQYFGAGTRLSVL.

This clone came up a few times. The rearrangement joins TRBV2 to TRBJ2-1; 9 bases fit TRBD2. Trimming took 6 bases from V and 9 from J; bases not matched to a gene: 6. From germline, CDR1 is SNHLY and CDR2 FYNNEI. The CDR3 has 13 amino acids. CDR3 sequence reads: CASSLAGTREQFF. The CDR3 nucleotides are TGTGCCAGCAGCCTAGCGGGGACGCGTGAGCAGTTCTTC.

The V gene is TRBV7-9, the J gene TRBJ1-2; 9 nucleotides line up with TRBD1. Germline-derived CDR1 and CDR2 are SEHNR and FQNEAQ (reference sequence). Germline trimming cut 2 bases from V and 3 bases from J; bases unmatched to any gene: 1. CDR3 size: 14 residues. CDR3 sequence (DNA): TGTGCCAGCAGCTTAAGGGACAGGGACTATGGCTACACCTTC. Translated: CASSLRDRDYGYTF. The whole variable domain, remainder taken from reference TRBV7-9 and TRBJ1-2, is DTGVSQNPRHKITKRGQNVTFRCDPISEHNRLYWYRQTLGQGPEFLTYFQNEAQLEKSRLLSDRFSAERPKGSFSTLEIQRTEQGDSAMYLCASSLRDRDYGYTFGSGTRLTVV.

The chain is built from TRBV5-6 and TRBJ1-4; D is uncertain. Germline-derived CDR1 and CDR2 are SGHDT and YYEEEE. Trimming took off 0 bases at V and 8 bases at J, with 17 bases between the two ends. The CDR3 is 16 residues long. The CDR3 loop is CASSLVVSGGGEKLFF. The CDR3 DNA sequence: TGTGCCAGCAGCTTGGTTGTGTCAGGTGGAGGAGAAAAACTGTTTTTT. The whole variable domain, remainder taken from reference TRBV5-6 and TRBJ1-4, is DAGVTQSPTHLIKTRGQQVTLRCSPKSGHDTVSWYQQALGQGPQFIFQYYEEEERQRGNFPDRFSGHQFPNYSSELNVNALLLGDSALYLCASSLVVSGGGEKLFFGSGTQLSVL.

The genes are TRBV15 and TRBJ2-3, with D tentatively TRBD2 (5 bases). The V gene lost 0 bases and the J gene lost 5 bases, with 15 bases spanning the gap. CDR1 is LNHNV and CDR2 is YYDKDF in the germline V gene (reference sequence). CDR3 length: 16 amino acids. The CDR3 loop is CATSRDLAVGGDTQYF. The DNA for the CDR3 is TGTGCCACCAGCAGAGATCTAGCAGTCGGTGGAGATACGCAGTATTTT.

This chain joins TRBV15 and TRBJ2-2, with TRBD1 identical over 7 bases. The J segment lost 7 bases and the V segment lost 6 bases, leaving 8 bases of the junction unmatched. The CDR3 is made up of 14 amino acids. Germline V gene lookup returns CDR1 LNHNV and CDR2 YYDKDF (reference sequence). The CDR3 sequence is CATRTGRASGELFF. The DNA for the CDR3 is TGTGCCACCAGGACAGGGAGAGCTAGCGGGGAGCTGTTTTTT.

This rearrangement joins TRBV12-5 to TRBJ1-1; the D is unclear. CDR1 and CDR2 from the germline V gene are LGHNT and FRNRAP. V lost 5 bases, J lost 0 bases, and 13 bases lay in between. This CDR3 spans 15 amino acids. The CDR3 loop is CASGRGSGMNTEAFF. The CDR3 DNA sequence: TGTGCTAGTGGTCGAGGGAGCGGGATGAACACTGAAGCTTTCTTT.

This chain uses TRBV5-1 with TRBJ1-1, with TRBD1 as a possible D gene (5 bases). The germline gives CDR1 SGHRS, CDR2 YFSETQ. V shed 8 bases and J shed 0 bases, with 11 bases lying between them. CDR3 length: 13 residues. CDR3 protein: CASMTELNTEAFF. CDR3 DNA: TGCGCCAGTATGACAGAGTTGAACACTGAAGCTTTCTTT.

The chain recombines TRBV9 with TRBJ2-5, with 7 bases aligning to TRBD1. Germline V gene sequence: CDR1 SGDLS, CDR2 YYNGEE. J was trimmed by 5 bases and V by 2 bases; bases with no gene match: 12. The length of the CDR3 is 16 residues. The CDR3 sequence is CASSVGQNHVSETQYF. CDR3 in DNA: TGTGCCAGCAGCGTGGGACAGAACCACGTCTCGGAGACCCAGTACTTC. The entire variable domain, with the rest obtained from reference TRBV9 and TRBJ2-5, is as follows: DSGVTQTPKHLITATGQRVTLRCSPRSGDLSVYWYQQSLDQGLQFLIQYYNGEERAKGNILERFSAQQFPDLHSELNLSSLELGDSALYFCASSVGQNHVSETQYFGPGTRLLVL.

The chain's CDR3 is CASSPPGGWGTQYF. CDR3 bases: TGCGCCAGCAGCCCTCCAGGGGGGTGGGGGACCCAGTACTTC. V is TRBV5-1 and J is TRBJ2-5, with D possibly TRBD1 on 7 matching bases. CDR1 and CDR2 from the germline V gene are SGHRS and YFSETQ. Trimming took 4 bases from V and 7 from J, leaving 17 bases between them. The CDR3 covers 14 residues.

This chain uses TRBV9 with TRBJ2-5, with unresolved D. The germline gives CDR1 SGDLS, CDR2 YYNGEE. Trimming removed 0 bases from V and 1 base from J, with 16 bases in between. CDR3 size: 17 residues. The CDR3: CASSVGESGLIQETQYF. CDR3 coding DNA: TGTGCCAGCAGCGTAGGAGAGTCAGGCTTAATCCAAGAGACCCAGTACTTC.

The rearrangement uses TRBV7-2 and TRBJ1-1; no reliable D call. CDR1 and CDR2 from the germline V gene are SGHTA and FQGNSA. The CDR3 contains 13 residues. V was clipped by 5 bases and J by 4 bases, with 11 bases between them. CDR3 protein: CASSRSGGTEAFF. The CDR3 DNA reads as TGTGCCAGCAGCCGGTCAGGAGGCACTGAAGCTTTCTTT. The whole variable domain, filled in from reference TRBV7-2 and TRBJ1-1, reads GAGVSQSPSNKVTEKGKDVELRCDPISGHTALYWYRQSLGQGLEFLIYFQGNSAPDKSGLPSDRFSAERTGGSVSTLTIQRTQQEDSAVYLCASSRSGGTEAFFGQGTRLTVV.

V is TRBV7-2 and J is TRBJ1-4, with 7 bases fitting TRBD1. This CDR3 region has 16 residues. Germline CDR1 is SGHTA and CDR2 is FQGNSA. The V segment lost 1 base and the J segment 8 bases; nucleotides outside the gene matches: 10. DNA for the CDR3: TGTGCCAGCAGCTTAGAAGTGAGGCAGGGGGGCGAAAAACTGTTTTTT. Its translation: CASSLEVRQGGEKLFF.

This clone was picked up many times. The chain links TRBV7-9 to TRBJ2-2, with D possibly being TRBD1 (6 bases). Germline CDR1 SEHNR, CDR2 FQNEAQ (reference sequence). V gave up 8 bases and J gave up 4 bases, with 17 bases separating them. CDR3 length: 15 residues. The CDR3 here is CASEGRGGSTGELFF. DNA of the CDR3: TGTGCCAGCGAAGGCAGAGGGGGTTCCACCGGGGAGCTGTTTTTT. Full variable domain (rest looked up from reference TRBV7-9 and TRBJ2-2): DTGVSQNPRHKITKRGQNVTFRCDPISEHNRLYWYRQTLGQGPEFLTYFQNEAQLEKSRLLSDRFSAERPKGSFSTLEIQRTEQGDSAMYLCASEGRGGSTGELFFGEGSRLTVL.

The chain couples TRBV5-8 to TRBJ1-5; 7 bases line up with TRBD1. V lost 0 bases and J lost 2; bases outside the gene matches: 11. The CDR3 contains 18 residues. Germline V gene sequence: CDR1 SGHTS, CDR2 YDEGEE. The CDR3 nucleotides read TGTGCCAGCAGCTTGGAAGGACAGGCTTTAGGGGGCAATCAGCCCCAGCATTTT. Translating gives CASSLEGQALGGNQPQHF.

The chain carries TRBV12-5 and TRBJ2-3, with TRBD2 matching 9 bases. After removal of 4 bases from V and 2 bases from J, the junction contained 13 bases not matched to a gene. Per the germline V gene, CDR1 is LGHNT and CDR2 is FRNRAP. CDR3 length: 18 residues. The CDR3 nucleotides read TGTGCTAGTGGTTCCCCGGGCGGGGGGGGCACTCACACAGATACGCAGTATTTT. Translating it yields CASGSPGGGGTHTDTQYF.

Here the CDR3 reads CASSPGQGYGQPQHF. CDR3 in DNA: TGTGCCAGCAGCCCTGGACAAGGTTACGGTCAGCCCCAGCATTTT. V is TRBV3-1 (or the pseudogene TRBV3-2) and J is TRBJ1-5; maybe TRBD1 (5 bases). Per the germline V gene, CDR1 is LGHDT and CDR2 is YNNKEL (reference sequence). Between the trimmed V and J ends, which lost 4 bases and 6 bases, there was a span of 16 bases. The CDR3 consists of 15 residues.

J is TRBJ1-2 and V is TRBV27; a possible D gene is TRBD1 (6 bases). Trimming removed 4 bases at V and 6 bases at J, with 21 bases between. Germline V lookup: CDR1 MNHEY, CDR2 SMNVEV (reference sequence). The CDR3 totals 16 residues. CDR3 sequence reads: CASSSETGPGVHGYTF. CDR3 DNA sequence: TGTGCCAGCAGTTCAGAGACAGGTCCCGGAGTTCATGGCTACACCTTC.

V and J are TRBV4-2 and TRBJ2-3; TRBD2 aligns across 10 bases. This CDR3 is 18 amino acids long. Germline V CDR1 and CDR2: LGHNA, YNFKEQ. Germline trimming cut 0 bases from V and 6 bases from J; bases unmatched to any gene: 12. The CDR3 DNA sequence: TGTGCCAGCAGCCAAGACGGGCTAGCGGGGGCGAGGCAGGATACGCAGTATTTT. Residues: CASSQDGLAGARQDTQYF.

The rearrangement links TRBV27 to TRBJ1-1; 10 nucleotides agree with TRBD1. V was pared by 0 bases and J by 4 bases, with 5 bases of the junction left unmatched. From germline, CDR1 is MNHEY and CDR2 SMNVEV (reference sequence). The length of the CDR3 is 16 residues. CDR3 in amino acids: CASSLSGGQGPTEAFF. In nucleotides, the CDR3 is TGTGCCAGCAGTTTATCGGGGGGACAGGGGCCCACTGAAGCTTTCTTT.

The DNA of the CDR3 is TGTGCCAGCAGTGAAAGGGGGCTAGGGGCCAACGTCCTGACTTTC. Protein sequence: CASSERGLGANVLTF. The V gene is TRBV6-1, the J gene TRBJ2-6, with TRBD1 matching 7 bases. The CDR3 sequence is 15 residues long. Losses at the gene ends were 2 bases for V and 4 bases for J; bases not matched to a gene: 2. Germline V CDR1 and CDR2: MNHNS, SASEGT.

In this sample, this clone turned up a few times. This rearrangement joins TRBV10-3 to TRBJ2-1; D is possibly TRBD2 (7 bases). Germline CDR1 ENHRY, CDR2 SYGVKD. This CDR3 spans 15 amino acids. Trimming cost V 0 bases and J 9 bases, with 15 bases left between them. The CDR3 coding sequence is TGTGCCATCAGTGAGTCGGGAGGGGGGGAAGGTGAGCAGTTCTTC. Translated: CAISESGGGEGEQFF.

J is TRBJ1-1 and V is TRBV11-2; D is perhaps TRBD1 (5 bases). The CDR3 extends over 16 amino acids. From germline, CDR1 is SGHAT and CDR2 FQNNGV. The germline V and J ends were trimmed by 3 bases and 1 base, with 15 bases remaining between them. The CDR3 is CASSFGDGRPNTEAFF. The DNA for the CDR3 is TGTGCCAGCAGCTTCGGGGACGGGAGGCCGAACACTGAAGCTTTCTTT.

V and J are TRBV6-5 and TRBJ1-2, with D tentatively TRBD1 (5 bases). Germline assignment: CDR1 MNHEY and CDR2 SVGAGI. The CDR3 loop spans 13 amino acids. Trimming left V 6 bases short and J 0 bases short, with 8 bases between. Here the CDR3 reads CASRDNPNYGYTF. The CDR3 DNA reads TGTGCCAGCAGGGACAACCCTAACTATGGCTACACCTTC.